This T cell receptor beta chain was profiled in a study of CD8+ T cells in alopecia areata. Investigators isolated RNA and reverse transcribed it into cDNA to act as the sequencing template. Produced via immunoSEQ multiplex PCR; TCRdb's table is partial and in-frame only. Among 140,000 to 150,000 clones listed, roughly 50% were seen once. Looked up from germline, CDR1 is LGHNA and CDR2 is YNFKEQ. The CDR3 length is 16 residues. The V gene end was trimmed by 0 bases and the J gene end by 4 bases; junction bases not matched to a gene: 5. The sample consisted of CD4+ T cells sorted from blood. V and J are TRBV4-2 and TRBJ2-3; 9 nucleotides match TRBD1. The sequence derives from a human donor with alopecia areata. The CDR3 coding sequence is TGTGCCAGCAGCCAAGATGGGACAGGGACTGCAGATACGCAGTATTTT. Encoded protein: CASSQDGTGTADTQYF.